This TCR beta chain comes out of a study of shared clonotypes between healthy human individuals. General study points: Clonotype sharing among donors likely depends on sequencing depth. Approximately 5% was the fraction of naive CD4 clonotypes found shared across four donors. The study's rarefaction showed incomplete sorted-subset sequencing despite large depth.

The CDR3 runs to 18 residues. V was clipped by 5 bases and J by 2 bases; unmatched bases: 9. Germline values: CDR1 SGHVS, CDR2 FQNEAQ. CD45RO negativity and positive selection for CCR7 defined naive CD8 cells, a population that excluded terminally differentiated effector memory CD45RA+ cells. As regards this clone: Its cognate antigen is unknown.

The repertoire was sequenced with immunoSEQ multiplex PCR; TCRdb's copy has only in-frame clones and lacks some. The repertoire consists of roughly 570,000 clones, with 95% to 98% occurring once and the leading ten covering roughly 0.29%. The TCR comes from a man between 25 and 39 years old in good health. The chain uses TRBV7-8 and TRBJ2-3; TRBD2 matches 14 bases. The sequenced sample consisted of naive CD8+ T cells sorted from blood. The DNA of the CDR3 is TGTGCCAGCAGCGACGGGACTAGCGGGAGTCTGCCCACAGATACGCAGTATTTT. It codes for CASSDGTSGSLPTDTQYF.